This passage covers 18 T cell receptor beta chains from one sample sequenced in a study of blood T cell repertoires in COVID-19. TCRdb's table, derived via immunoSEQ multiplex PCR, lists solely in-frame clones and lacks some. This sample carries about 56,000 clones, over 75% of them seen once, and the ten largest clones take 3.5%. Material for sequencing was peripheral blood. The receptors originated from a man aged 45 to 65 with active COVID-19.

The V gene is TRBV7-9, the J gene TRBJ2-5; 11 nucleotides match TRBD1. The ends lost 6 bases at V and 4 bases at J; junction bases unmatched: 4. Germline V lookup: CDR1 SEHNR, CDR2 FQNEAQ (reference sequence). The CDR3 runs to 14 residues. The CDR3 here is CASSSGTGGETQYF. CDR3 DNA: TGTGCCAGCAGTTCAGGGACAGGGGGAGAGACCCAGTACTTC.

This clone was seen only once. The J gene is TRBJ1-4, the V gene TRBV5-1, with D perhaps matching TRBD1 (5 bases). CDR1 SGHRS and CDR2 YFSETQ come from the germline V gene. Trimming took 2 bases from V and 0 from J, leaving 8 bases between them. The CDR3 has 15 amino acids. This CDR3 is CASSFQGSTNEKLFF. For the CDR3, the DNA is TGCGCCAGCAGCTTTCAGGGCTCAACTAATGAAAAACTGTTTTTT.

This rearrangement joins TRBV19 to TRBJ1-2; no reliable D call. The CDR3 is made up of 13 amino acids. Germline V lookup: CDR1 LNHDA, CDR2 SQIVND (reference sequence). The V end was cut by 10 bases, the J end by 4 bases, with 16 bases between. DNA for the CDR3: TGTGCCACTAGACCCCGGTCGTCCTATGGCTACACCTTC. Protein sequence: CATRPRSSYGYTF.

The chain uses TRBV28 and TRBJ2-3; TRBD1 aligns across 10 bases. Germline CDR1 MDHEN, CDR2 SYDVKM. This CDR3 spans 15 amino acids. The ends lost 7 bases at V and 4 bases at J; junction bases unmatched: 8. The CDR3 loop reads CASIRQGAYADTQYF. In DNA, the CDR3 is TGTGCCAGCATCAGACAGGGGGCTTACGCAGATACGCAGTATTTT.

The rearrangement uses TRBV14 and TRBJ2-1, with D possibly being TRBD2 (6 bases). Germline lookup yields CDR1 SGHDN and CDR2 FVKESK. Trimming shortened V by 1 base and J by 4 bases, and 17 bases separated the two germline ends. CDR3 length: 17 residues. The CDR3 loop reads CASSQGLGVAVYNEQFF. Written as DNA, the CDR3 is TGTGCCAGCAGCCAAGGACTCGGGGTAGCGGTATACAATGAGCAGTTCTTC.

This clone was detected once. The chain uses TRBV7-2 and TRBJ1-1, with no clear D. V shed 5 bases and J shed 1 base, with 8 bases lying between them. The CDR3 loop spans 13 amino acids. Per germline, CDR1 SGHTA and CDR2 FQGNSA. The CDR3, as DNA: TGTGCCAGCAGCCCCGAGAGGAACACTGAAGCTTTCTTT. Encoded protein: CASSPERNTEAFF.

CDR3 protein: CASPGGNGPYEQYF. CDR3 sequence (DNA): TGTGCCAGCCCTGGCGGGAATGGGCCCTACGAGCAGTACTTC. The gene calls are TRBV7-9 and TRBJ2-7, with a weak D call TRBD2 (6 bases). Germline lookup yields CDR1 SEHNR and CDR2 FQNEAQ (reference sequence). The CDR3 loop spans 14 amino acids. V dropped 8 bases and J dropped 2 bases, with 16 bases sitting between them.

J is TRBJ1-1 and V is TRBV1; TRBD1 is taken as the D call from the table, unchecked against the DNA. TRBV1 counts as a pseudogene. The CDR3 is 18 amino acids. The CDR3 nucleotides read TGCACCAGCAGCCATTGGGTTTTTTCCGGGACAGGGAACACTGAAGCTTTCTTT. Translation gives CTSSHWVFSGTGNTEAFF.

J is TRBJ2-7 and V is TRBV6-6, with TRBD1 identical over 8 bases. The ends lost 5 bases at V and 5 bases at J; junction bases unmatched: 2. The CDR3 has 12 amino acids. Per the germline V gene, CDR1 is MNHNY and CDR2 is SVGAGI (reference sequence). The CDR3 bases are TGTGCCAGCAGTAAGACAGGGGACGAGCAGTACTTC. Its translation is CASSKTGDEQYF.

The gene calls are TRBV5-4 and TRBJ2-3; tentative D call: TRBD1 (6 bases). This CDR3 is 15 amino acids long. With 4 bases removed from V and 2 bases from J, the gap between germline ends came to 14 bases. Germline CDR1 and CDR2: SGHNT and YYREEE (reference sequence). The CDR3 coding sequence is TGTGCCAGCAGCCACCCGGGACACAACACAGATACGCAGTATTTT. Translated: CASSHPGHNTDTQYF.

The chain carries TRBV25-1 and TRBJ2-3; 12 bases are shared with TRBD2. V shed 3 bases and J 6 bases; nucleotides not matched to a gene: 10. CDR1 is MGHDK and CDR2 is SYGVNS in the germline V gene. This CDR3 region has 17 residues. For the CDR3, the DNA is TGTGCCAGCAGTGATCCGACTAGCGGGGGCCCCGGGGATACGCAGTATTTT. This gives the protein CASSDPTSGGPGDTQYF.

This chain connects TRBV9 to TRBJ1-1, with a tentative D call TRBD1 (5 bases). V lost 3 bases and J 11 bases, leaving 14 bases between the germline ends. The CDR3 runs to 12 residues. The germline CDR1 and CDR2 sequences are SGDLS and YYNGEE. CDR3 coding DNA: TGTGCCAGCAGCGAGCCCAGGGTAGATGCTTTCTTT. This encodes CASSEPRVDAFF.

The chain uses TRBV2 and TRBJ2-1; maybe TRBD1 (6 bases). CDR1 SNHLY and CDR2 FYNNEI come from the germline V gene. With 4 bases removed from V and 7 bases from J, the gap between germline ends came to 20 bases. The CDR3 covers 16 residues. CDR3 in amino acids: CASSVSMDSRGNEQFF. CDR3 nucleotide sequence: TGTGCCAGCAGTGTCTCAATGGACTCCAGGGGAAATGAGCAGTTCTTC.

Only a few counts were recorded for this clone. The chain combines TRBV5-4 with TRBJ2-7; weak D call: TRBD2 (6 bases). Germline CDR1 is SGHNT and CDR2 is YYREEE (reference sequence). Trimming stripped 0 bases from V and 3 bases from J, with 7 bases between. The CDR3 is 13 amino acids. CDR3 sequence reads: CASSLGLDYEQYF. The CDR3 DNA follows: TGTGCCAGCAGCTTGGGACTAGACTACGAGCAGTACTTC.

The chain employs TRBV24-1 and TRBJ2-1, with D perhaps matching TRBD1 (6 bases). The V end lost 3 bases, the J end lost 2 bases, and 10 bases lay between the germline ends. The germline V gene encodes CDR1 KGHDR and CDR2 SFDVKD. This CDR3 comprises 15 residues. The CDR3 region has the DNA TGTGCCACCAGTGATCCGGGACACCCCTACAATGAGCAGTTCTTC. Its translation is CATSDPGHPYNEQFF.

This chain joins TRBV19 and TRBJ1-5; the D gene is possibly TRBD1 (6 bases). CDR3 length: 14 residues. Germline CDR1 LNHDA, CDR2 SQIVND (reference sequence). V was cut by 2 bases and J by 11 bases, with 16 bases left in between. In nucleotides, the CDR3 is TGTGCCAGTAGTATAAAGGGGGTAGGGGCGGCCCAGCATTTT. Translating gives CASSIKGVGAAQHF.

This clone was recorded a few times. V gene TRBV13 combines with J gene TRBJ2-7, with 8 bases identical to TRBD2. CDR1 and CDR2 (germline): PRHDT, FYEKMQ (reference sequence). Losses at the gene ends were 5 bases for V and 0 bases for J; bases not matched to a gene: 9. CDR3 length equals 16 residues. CDR3 nucleotides: TGTGCCAGCAGCGAACGCGGCGGGGGGAGCTCCTACGAGCAGTACTTC. Translation: CASSERGGGSSYEQYF.

The chain has TRBV5-1 and TRBJ2-7, with 9 bases matching TRBD1. The germline gives CDR1 SGHRS, CDR2 YFSETQ. V was clipped by 0 bases and J by 2 bases; unmatched bases: 3. This CDR3 contains 15 residues. The CDR3: CASSLGTGVTYEQYF. The CDR3 nucleotides are TGCGCCAGCAGCTTGGGGACAGGGGTAACCTACGAGCAGTACTTC.